The clone carrying this TCR beta chain was recorded a few times. Its target is unknown. This specimen comes from a study of CD8 T cells in ankylosing spondylitis. CDR3 length equals 16 residues. Germline V gene lookup returns CDR1 SGHVS and CDR2 FQNEAQ. V lost 1 base, J lost 8 bases, and 9 bases stayed unmatched. TCRdb re-called the 5' RACE reads through MiXCR, storing one row per CDR3 protein. The sample consists of around 140,000 distinct CDR3 sequences, more than 15% of them appearing once. Study results and limitations: Blood from ankylosing spondylitis patients appeared to carry a characteristic eight-variant TCR beta motif. Disease-linked clones, CD8+, were relatively rare in peripheral blood.

The chain couples TRBV7-8 to TRBJ2-1; TRBD2 matches at 9 bases. The receptor comes from a male donor with ankylosing spondylitis. The sample consisted of blood, either unsorted or a sorted T cell fraction (not recorded which). The CDR3 DNA reads as TGTGCCAGCAGCTTAGACCCTTTTAGCGGGAGAGATGAGCAGTTCTTC. Its translation: CASSLDPFSGRDEQFF.